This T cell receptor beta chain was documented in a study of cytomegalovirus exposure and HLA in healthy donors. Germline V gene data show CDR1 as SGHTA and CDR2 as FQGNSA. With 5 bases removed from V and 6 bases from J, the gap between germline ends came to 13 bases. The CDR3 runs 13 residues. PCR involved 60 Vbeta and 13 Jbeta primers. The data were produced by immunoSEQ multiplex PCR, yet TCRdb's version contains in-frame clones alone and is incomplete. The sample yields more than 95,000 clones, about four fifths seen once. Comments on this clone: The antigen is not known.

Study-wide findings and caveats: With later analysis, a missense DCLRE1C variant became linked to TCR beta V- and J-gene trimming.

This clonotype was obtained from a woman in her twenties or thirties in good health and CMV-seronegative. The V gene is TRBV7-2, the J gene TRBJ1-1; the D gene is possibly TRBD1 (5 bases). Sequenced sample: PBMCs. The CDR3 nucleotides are TGTGCCAGCAGCCCCGAGCGGGGGGCTGAAGCTTTCTTT. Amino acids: CASSPERGAEAFF.